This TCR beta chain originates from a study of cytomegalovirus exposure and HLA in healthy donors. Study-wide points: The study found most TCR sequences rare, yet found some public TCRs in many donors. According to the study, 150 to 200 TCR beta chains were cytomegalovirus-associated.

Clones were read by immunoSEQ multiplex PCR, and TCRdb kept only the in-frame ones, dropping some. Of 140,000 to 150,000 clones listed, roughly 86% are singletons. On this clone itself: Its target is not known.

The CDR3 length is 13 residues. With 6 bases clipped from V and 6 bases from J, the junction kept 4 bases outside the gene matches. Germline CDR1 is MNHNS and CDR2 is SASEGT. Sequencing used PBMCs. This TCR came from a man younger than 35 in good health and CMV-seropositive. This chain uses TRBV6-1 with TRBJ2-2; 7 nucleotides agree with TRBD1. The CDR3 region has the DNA TGTGCCAGCAGGACAGGGAGATCCGGGGAGCTGTTTTTT. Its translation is CASRTGRSGELFF.